Listed here are 25 T cell receptor beta chains from one sample, sequenced in a study of blood T cell repertoires in COVID-19. Assay: immunoSEQ multiplex PCR; the TCRdb copy retains only in-frame clones and omits some. This sample has roughly 60,000 clones, with over 55% found just once. Sequencing input: peripheral blood. The receptors come from a woman aged 70-85 years with COVID-19, enrolled during active disease.

The chain recombines TRBV4-1 with TRBJ1-4; D gene ambiguous. The germline V and J ends were trimmed by 0 bases and 1 base, with 12 bases remaining between them. Germline loops: CDR1 MGHRA, CDR2 YSYEKL. This CDR3 is built from 17 residues. Here the CDR3 DNA reads TGCGCCAGCAGCCAAGATCCGACAAGTTTAACTAATGAAAAACTGTTTTTT. This translates into CASSQDPTSLTNEKLFF.

The gene calls are TRBV28 and TRBJ1-2, with D uncertain. The CDR3 totals 11 residues. Deletions cut 6 bases from V and 6 bases from J, with 8 bases between. In germline, CDR1 is MDHEN, CDR2 SYDVKM. CDR3: CASRHDNGYTF. The CDR3 DNA sequence: TGTGCCAGCAGACACGACAATGGCTACACCTTC.

The rearrangement joins TRBV27 to TRBJ1-4; D is unclear. Trimming cost V 9 bases and J 8 bases, with 25 bases left between them. This CDR3 spans 16 amino acids. Germline V CDR1 and CDR2: MNHEY, SMNVEV (reference sequence). In DNA, the CDR3 is TGTGCCAGTAATAACCCCCCGGGTCCCCTGTGGGAAAAACTGTTTTTT. Amino acids: CASNNPPGPLWEKLFF. Looking up the rest from reference TRBV27 and TRBJ1-4 gives the full variable domain: EAQVTQNPRYLITVTGKKLTVTCSQNMNHEYMSWYRQDPGLGLRQIYYSMNVEVTDKGDVPEGYKVSRKEKRNFPLILESPSPNQTSLYFCASNNPPGPLWEKLFFGSGTQLSVL.

J is TRBJ1-3 and V is TRBV2; 10 nucleotides line up with TRBD1. The CDR3 contains 18 residues. J lost 0 bases, V lost 2 bases, and 7 bases had no gene match. Germline V gives CDR1 SNHLY, CDR2 FYNNEI. CDR3 amino acids: CASSERTGGSSSGNTIYF. The CDR3 DNA sequence: TGTGCCAGCAGTGAAAGGACAGGGGGTAGTTCCTCTGGAAACACCATATATTTT. The full variable domain, rest sourced from reference TRBV2 and TRBJ1-3, is EPEVTQTPSHQVTQMGQEVILRCVPISNHLYFYWYRQILGQKVEFLVSFYNNEISEKSEIFDDQFSVERPDGSNFTLKIRSTKLEDSAMYFCASSERTGGSSSGNTIYFGEGSWLTVV.

The chain carries TRBV19 and TRBJ1-1; the D is unclear. This CDR3 has 13 residues. CDR1 is LNHDA, CDR2 SQIVND, per germline (reference sequence). Trimming took 10 bases from V and 6 from J, leaving 18 bases between them. The CDR3 reads CATAPRVSSEAFF. The CDR3 DNA reads TGTGCCACTGCCCCGAGGGTGTCCTCTGAAGCTTTCTTT. Using reference TRBV19 and TRBJ1-1 for the parts outside the CDR3, the full variable domain is DGGITQSPKYLFRKEGQNVTLSCEQNLNHDAMYWYRQDPGQGLRLIYYSQIVNDFQKGDIAEGYSVSREKKESFPLTVTSAQKNPTAFYLCATAPRVSSEAFFGQGTRLTVV.

About this clone itself: Sequence at one end of the junction differs from germline and may be a read error. CDR3 in DNA: TGTGCCAGCAGCCAGGGGACAGCGGTTCACTTC. Its protein is CASSQGTAVHF. V is TRBV5-6 and J is TRBJ1-2; 7 nucleotides agree with TRBD1. The length of the CDR3 is 11 residues. The germline V gene encodes CDR1 SGHDT and CDR2 YYEEEE.

This clone was detected only a few times. The chain has TRBV9 and TRBJ1-3, with D possibly matching TRBD1 (5 bases). This CDR3 spans 14 amino acids. The germline gives CDR1 SGDLS, CDR2 YYNGEE. V was trimmed by 3 bases and J by 2 bases, leaving 9 bases between them. The CDR3, as DNA: TGTGCCAGCAGCGGACAGTTGGCTGGAAACACCATATATTTT. This sequence encodes CASSGQLAGNTIYF.

In DNA form, the CDR3 reads TGTGCCAGCAGCCAAGATCGGGGGGCGAGGGGGGCTTTCTTT. This codes for CASSQDRGARGAFF. The chain employs TRBV4-2 and TRBJ1-1, with TRBD1 as a possible D gene (6 bases). V was pared by 0 bases and J by 11 bases, with 16 bases between. The CDR3 is 14 amino acids. Germline CDR1 LGHNA, CDR2 YNFKEQ.

V gene TRBV6-1 combines with J gene TRBJ1-6; TRBD1 is a possible D gene (6 bases). V lost 4 bases to trimming and J lost 5 bases, with 15 bases between them. Per germline, CDR1 MNHNS and CDR2 SASEGT. The CDR3 contains 16 residues. The CDR3 DNA reads TGTGCCAGCAGTGCCCCTCCCGGGACAAATAATTCACCCCTCCACTTT. Protein product: CASSAPPGTNNSPLHF.

The chain carries TRBV4-2 and TRBJ2-2, with TRBD2 matching 13 bases. The V segment lost 3 bases and the J segment 7 bases; nucleotides outside the gene matches: 5. The CDR3 sequence is 16 residues long. Germline V lookup: CDR1 LGHNA, CDR2 YNFKEQ. DNA for the CDR3: TGTGCCAGCAGCCACCCCGGGACTAGCGGGGTCGGGGAGCTGTTTTTT. This encodes CASSHPGTSGVGELFF.

This clone has more than one count but fewer than ten. This sequence joins TRBV7-9 and TRBJ1-1; D is undetermined. Germline loops: CDR1 SEHNR, CDR2 FQNEAQ (reference sequence). The ends were cut back, 5 bases at V and 5 bases at J, with 9 bases in the middle. The CDR3 totals 12 residues. The CDR3 protein is CASSLTRTEAFF. CDR3 nucleotide sequence: TGTGCCAGCAGCCTTACTCGGACTGAAGCTTTCTTT.

This sequence joins TRBV7-9 and TRBJ1-5; D gene ambiguous. The CDR3 consists of 17 residues. In germline, CDR1 is SEHNR, CDR2 FQNEAQ (reference sequence). V was shortened by 1 base and J by 9 bases, with 22 bases between the two germline ends. The DNA for the CDR3 is TGTGCCAGCAGCTTAGTGCGGGGATTTATAGCAATCACGCCCCAGCATTTT. Translated: CASSLVRGFIAITPQHF.

The rearrangement links TRBV21-1 to TRBJ1-2; TRBD1, the D gene given by the table, was not confirmed from the DNA. TRBV21-1 is a pseudogene locus. This CDR3 has 15 residues. The chain's CDR3 is CASSIPTGGKGSYTF. The CDR3 DNA reads as TGTGCCAGCAGCATCCCGACAGGGGGCAAAGGGAGCTACACCTTC.

The chain combines TRBV6-5 with TRBJ2-7; 11 nucleotides line up with TRBD1. Germline loops: CDR1 MNHEY, CDR2 SVGAGI. V dropped 0 bases and J dropped 3; count of bases not matched to a gene: 4. The CDR3 has 16 amino acids. The CDR3 DNA is TGTGCCAGCAGTTACTCCGGGACAGGGGGGAGCTACGAGCAGTACTTC. It specifies CASSYSGTGGSYEQYF.

V gene TRBV6-1 combines with J gene TRBJ1-1; TRBD1 is a possible D gene (6 bases). CDR3 length: 15 residues. Trimming left V 1 base short and J 0 bases short, with 9 bases between. Per the germline V gene, CDR1 is MNHNS and CDR2 is SASEGT. CDR3 amino acids: CASSEDRTVNTEAFF. The DNA for the CDR3 is TGTGCCAGCAGTGAAGATAGGACAGTGAACACTGAAGCTTTCTTT.

This clone was seen a few times. This sequence joins TRBV5-1 and TRBJ2-7; a possible D gene is TRBD1 (6 bases). The CDR3 runs to 14 residues. Trimming removed 3 bases from V and 1 base from J, with 11 bases in between. Germline V CDR1 and CDR2: SGHRS, YFSETQ. In DNA, the CDR3 is TGCGCCAGCAGCTCCGGGACACCATCCTACGAGCAGTACTTC. It specifies CASSSGTPSYEQYF. Full variable domain (remainder filled in from reference TRBV5-1 and TRBJ2-7): KAGVTQTPRYLIKTRGQQVTLSCSPISGHRSVSWYQQTPGQGLQFLFEYFSETQRNKGNFPGRFSGRQFSNSRSEMNVSTLELGDSALYLCASSSGTPSYEQYFGPGTRLTVT.

The chain carries TRBV7-8 and TRBJ2-7; 7 nucleotides match TRBD2. CDR1 is SGHVS and CDR2 is FQNEAQ in the germline V gene. The CDR3 length is 16 residues. V was pared by 1 base and J by 1 base, with 7 bases of the junction left unmatched. CDR3 DNA sequence: TGTGCCAGCAGCTTAGATAGGATCGGGGGGTCCTACGAGCAGTACTTC. Residues: CASSLDRIGGSYEQYF.

This clone appeared once. This rearrangement joins TRBV5-4 to TRBJ1-1; D is undetermined. Trimming stripped 3 bases from V and 1 base from J, with 10 bases between. Germline loops: CDR1 SGHNT, CDR2 YYREEE (reference sequence). CDR3 length: 14 amino acids. DNA for the CDR3: TGTGCCAGCAGCTCTATTACAGAGAACACTGAAGCTTTCTTT. This translates into CASSSITENTEAFF.

The chain joins TRBV11-3 to TRBJ2-2; 9 nucleotides match TRBD2. The CDR3 runs to 16 residues. The germline V gene encodes CDR1 SGHNT and CDR2 YENEEA. The ends lost 5 bases at V and 7 bases at J; junction bases unmatched: 11. CDR3 nucleotides: TGTGCCAGCAGCATGGGCGGTAGCGGGAGAGGCGGGGAGCTGTTTTTT. The encoded protein is CASSMGGSGRGGELFF.

The chain combines TRBV2 with TRBJ2-2, with D maybe TRBD1 (6 bases). This CDR3 spans 12 amino acids. With 9 bases removed from V and 4 bases from J, the gap between germline ends came to 9 bases. Germline CDR1 SNHLY, CDR2 FYNNEI. CDR3 coding DNA: TGTGCCAGGTCGGACAGCACCGGGGAGCTGTTTTTT. Its translation: CARSDSTGELFF. The whole variable domain, filled in from reference TRBV2 and TRBJ2-2, reads EPEVTQTPSHQVTQMGQEVILRCVPISNHLYFYWYRQILGQKVEFLVSFYNNEISEKSEIFDDQFSVERPDGSNFTLKIRSTKLEDSAMYFCARSDSTGELFFGEGSRLTVL.

This sequence joins TRBV19 and TRBJ1-1; D may be TRBD1 (6 bases). Germline CDR1 reads LNHDA; CDR2 reads SQIVND (reference sequence). Trimming took 5 bases from V and 4 from J, leaving 14 bases between them. The CDR3 consists of 14 residues. DNA of the CDR3: TGTGCCAGTAGTGTGGAGAGCAGGGGCACTGAAGCTTTCTTT. The encoded protein is CASSVESRGTEAFF.

The chain links TRBV9 to TRBJ2-2; TRBD2 matches at 15 bases. Per the germline V gene, CDR1 is SGDLS and CDR2 is YYNGEE. The CDR3 covers 18 residues. J lost 4 bases, V lost 3 bases, and 7 bases had no gene match. CDR3 bases: TGTGCCAGCAGCGCCCCGGGACTAGCGGGAGGAGGCACCGGGGAGCTGTTTTTT. Residues: CASSAPGLAGGGTGELFF. The full variable domain, completed using reference TRBV9 and TRBJ2-2, is DSGVTQTPKHLITATGQRVTLRCSPRSGDLSVYWYQQSLDQGLQFLIQYYNGEERAKGNILERFSAQQFPDLHSELNLSSLELGDSALYFCASSAPGLAGGGTGELFFGEGSRLTVL.

This clone was seen only a few times. The V gene is TRBV15, the J gene TRBJ1-2; 8 nucleotides agree with TRBD1. The germline V gene encodes CDR1 LNHNV and CDR2 YYDKDF (reference sequence). J gave up 6 bases and V 0 bases, and 3 bases lay outside the gene matches. The CDR3 length is 14 residues. The CDR3 spells CATSRDATGDGYTF. Here the CDR3 DNA reads TGTGCCACCAGCAGAGACGCGACAGGGGATGGCTACACCTTC.

As DNA, the CDR3 is TGTGCCAGCAGTGATTGGGCCTTCTATGGCTACACCTTC. It is translated as CASSDWAFYGYTF. The chain recombines TRBV6-1 with TRBJ1-2; D unresolved. CDR1 and CDR2 (germline): MNHNS, SASEGT. V lost 3 bases and J lost 4, with 9 bases in between. The length of the CDR3 is 13 residues.

This clone is classed as medium-sized. CDR3 protein: CASSERSSPDTQYF. CDR3 nucleotides: TGTGCCAGCAGTGAGAGGTCCTCCCCAGATACGCAGTATTTT. The chain links TRBV6-1 to TRBJ2-3, with D unclear. CDR3 length: 14 amino acids. The germline gives CDR1 MNHNS, CDR2 SASEGT. Deletions cut 3 bases from V and 4 bases from J, with 11 bases between.